The present T cell receptor beta chain was sequenced within a study of shared clonotypes between healthy human individuals. Study-level information: Aged between 18 and 49, the donors were a couple of women and three men. Every donor yielded three CD4 naive, three CD4 memory, two CD8 naive and one CD8 memory plate.

Produced via immunoSEQ multiplex PCR; TCRdb's table is partial and in-frame only. The sample lists under 1,100,000 clones; roughly 75% were seen once. The V and J ends lost 7 bases and 5 bases respectively, with 12 bases between them. Germline lookup yields CDR1 MNHNY and CDR2 SVGAGI (reference sequence). The CDR3 extends over 13 amino acids. About this clone itself: Its antigen remains unidentified.

Study results and limitations: Generation probabilities of non-shared clonotypes were lower (relative to those shared by all four donors). Relative to memory subsets, naive subsets generally showed larger estimated richness.

This rearrangement joins TRBV6-6 to TRBJ1-5; D not resolved. This receptor was obtained from a man younger than 35 in good health. What was sequenced was memory CD4+ T cells sorted from blood. Described subset: CD45RA-negative fraction. CDR3 nucleotides: TGTGCCAGCACCTCCTTCGGGGATCAGCCCCAGCATTTT. Translation gives CASTSFGDQPQHF.